Presented here are 15 T cell receptor beta chains from one specimen sequenced in a study of blood T cells in healthy people across ages. Alongside a J-beta primer mix, a sample-barcoded 5' primer served in a second PCR lasting about 6 to 11 cycles. One entry per CDR3 protein, called by TCRdb with MiXCR from the 5' RACE reads. The data show 1.5 million to 2 million distinct CDR3 sequences, roughly two fifths seen once. Source material: blood. The source of these receptors is a human donor in good health.

This clonotype has just a few counts. The rearrangement uses TRBV6-2 or TRBV6-3 and TRBJ2-1; D may be TRBD2 (7 bases). Trimming cost V 2 bases and J 5 bases, with 13 bases left between them. The CDR3 runs 15 residues. In germline, CDR1 is MNHEY, CDR2 SVGEGT. The CDR3 is CASSYTRGPNNEQFF. The CDR3 DNA sequence: TGTGCCAGCAGTTACACGCGGGGGCCTAACAATGAGCAGTTCTTC.

The rearrangement uses TRBV6-6 and TRBJ1-1; no firm D call. Trimming removed 6 bases from V and 7 bases from J, with 15 bases in between. Germline loops: CDR1 MNHNY, CDR2 SVGAGI (reference sequence). This CDR3 has 13 residues. The CDR3 bases are TGTGCCAGCAGCTACCTTGCGGGGAGTGAAGCTTTCTTT. It translates to CASSYLAGSEAFF.

CDR3 sequence: CASSHLGGNEQFF. Written as DNA, the CDR3 is TGCGCCAGCAGCCACCTAGGGGGAAATGAGCAGTTCTTC. The chain links TRBV4-3 to TRBJ2-1; tentatively, D is TRBD1 (6 bases). V dropped 3 bases and J dropped 7 bases, with 10 bases sitting between them. Germline V lookup: CDR1 LGHNA, CDR2 YSLEER. This CDR3 spans 13 amino acids.

The J gene is TRBJ2-1, the V gene TRBV15; a weak D match, TRBD1 (6 bases). Trimming took 4 bases from V and 4 from J, leaving 11 bases between them. CDR1 and CDR2 from the germline V gene are LNHNV and YYDKDF (reference sequence). This CDR3 comprises 14 residues. The CDR3 here is CATSNQQGYNEQFF. As DNA, the CDR3 is TGTGCCACCAGCAACCAGCAGGGGTACAATGAGCAGTTCTTC.

The gene calls are TRBV4-3 and TRBJ2-1; TRBD1 or TRBD2 may be the D gene (6 bases each). Per the germline V gene, CDR1 is LGHNA and CDR2 is YSLEER. This CDR3 spans 18 amino acids. V was pared by 3 bases and J by 8 bases, with 26 bases between. The CDR3 DNA reads as TGCGCCAGCAGCCAGGATCCTTCTTGGCTAGCCGGGGGCGATGAGCAGTTCTTC. Amino acid sequence: CASSQDPSWLAGGDEQFF.

The chain couples TRBV24-1 to TRBJ2-4, with D uncertain. CDR1 KGHDR and CDR2 SFDVKD come from the germline V gene. V was pared by 5 bases and J by 5 bases, with 21 bases between. The CDR3 has 17 residues. The CDR3 sequence is CATSVTNHGNMQNIQYF. The CDR3 DNA reads TGTGCCACCAGTGTCACCAACCACGGAAACATGCAAAACATTCAGTACTTC.

J is TRBJ1-2 and V is TRBV9, with 10 bases aligning to TRBD1. Per germline, CDR1 SGDLS and CDR2 YYNGEE. The CDR3 covers 15 residues. With 4 bases clipped from V and 2 bases from J, the junction kept 5 bases outside the gene matches. DNA of the CDR3: TGTGCCAGCAGCACCCCGGGACAGGGGAACTATGGCTACACCTTC. This codes for CASSTPGQGNYGYTF.

The J gene is TRBJ2-5, the V gene TRBV12-3 or TRBV12-4; D is unresolved. V was pared by 1 base and J by 5 bases, with 8 bases between. The CDR3 spans 13 residues. This chain's CDR3 is CASSLDLTETQYF. The CDR3, as DNA: TGTGCCAGCAGTTTAGACCTGACGGAGACCCAGTACTTC.

This clonotype was observed a handful of times. The junction differs from germline at one of its ends, possibly a read error. This chain links TRBV5-5 with TRBJ1-2, with D perhaps matching TRBD1 (6 bases). In germline, CDR1 is SGHKS, CDR2 YYEKEE (reference sequence). The CDR3 is 14 amino acids. The chain's CDR3 is CAGSPIRGPYGYTF. The CDR3 DNA follows: TGTGCCGGCAGCCCAATCCGGGGGCCCTATGGCTACACCTTC.

The J gene is TRBJ2-3, the V gene TRBV7-3; 11 nucleotides agree with TRBD2. V lost 3 bases and J lost 4; bases outside the gene matches: 3. The CDR3 covers 15 residues. CDR1 is SGHTA, CDR2 FQGTGA, per germline. CDR3 loop: CASSLGLAVPDTQYF. The CDR3 bases are TGTGCCAGCAGCTTGGGACTAGCGGTGCCAGATACGCAGTATTTT. Complete variable domain (other parts from reference TRBV7-3 and TRBJ2-3): GAGVSQTPSNKVTEKGKYVELRCDPISGHTALYWYRQSLGQGPEFLIYFQGTGAADDSGLPNDRFFAVRPEGSVSTLKIQRTERGDSAVYLCASSLGLAVPDTQYFGPGTRLTVL.

This clonotype turned up a few times. The rearrangement joins TRBV5-1 to TRBJ2-5; possible D gene TRBD1, 5 bases. There are 15 residues in the CDR3. From germline, CDR1 is SGHRS and CDR2 YFSETQ. V was cut by 4 bases and J by 0 bases, with 13 bases left in between. The CDR3 loop is CASSRFAGYQETQYF. The CDR3 DNA sequence: TGCGCCAGCAGCCGTTTTGCAGGGTACCAAGAGACCCAGTACTTC. Filled out from reference TRBV5-1 and TRBJ2-5, the complete variable domain reads KAGVTQTPRYLIKTRGQQVTLSCSPISGHRSVSWYQQTPGQGLQFLFEYFSETQRNKGNFPGRFSGRQFSNSRSEMNVSTLELGDSALYLCASSRFAGYQETQYFGPGTRLLVL.

The rearrangement joins TRBV9 to TRBJ2-1; D may be TRBD2 (7 bases). CDR1 SGDLS and CDR2 YYNGEE come from the germline V gene. The V and J ends lost 10 bases and 8 bases respectively, with 19 bases between them. The CDR3 runs 13 residues. CDR3 DNA sequence: TGTGCCCAGCGCGGGGGCCCAAGCGATGAGCAGTTCTTC. It encodes CAQRGGPSDEQFF. The complete variable domain, with remaining parts taken from reference TRBV9 and TRBJ2-1, reads DSGVTQTPKHLITATGQRVTLRCSPRSGDLSVYWYQQSLDQGLQFLIQYYNGEERAKGNILERFSAQQFPDLHSELNLSSLELGDSALYFCAQRGGPSDEQFFGPGTRLTVL.

In this sample, this clonotype turned up a few times. The V call is TRBV2, the J call TRBJ2-3; the D gene is possibly TRBD2 (6 bases). The CDR3 is made up of 15 amino acids. With 7 bases removed from V and 3 bases from J, the gap between germline ends came to 17 bases. Germline V lookup: CDR1 SNHLY, CDR2 FYNNEI. CDR3 amino acids: CASTQRAGRTDTQYF. CDR3 coding DNA: TGTGCCAGCACTCAAAGGGCGGGGAGGACAGATACGCAGTATTTT.

The chain couples TRBV7-9 to TRBJ2-3, with D unclear. V lost 3 bases to trimming and J lost 0 bases, with 10 bases between them. CDR3 length: 15 residues. Germline assignment: CDR1 SEHNR and CDR2 FQNEAQ (reference sequence). The CDR3 DNA sequence: TGTGCCAGCAGCTTTTACCCCTCGAGCACAGATACGCAGTATTTT. Protein sequence: CASSFYPSSTDTQYF.

The chain links TRBV9 to TRBJ2-1; D is perhaps TRBD2 (6 bases). The V end lost 4 bases, the J end lost 12 bases, and 17 bases lay between the germline ends. CDR3 length equals 13 residues. Germline CDR1 is SGDLS and CDR2 is YYNGEE. The CDR3 here is CASSLRVGGRQFF. For the CDR3, the DNA is TGTGCCAGCAGCCTTAGGGTGGGGGGTAGGCAGTTCTTC.